The 11 T cell receptor beta chains in this list originate from one sample, sequenced in a study of tumor and adjacent non-tumor tissue in lung cancer listed by TCRdb under 2018. Library preparation was by multiplex PCR. Sequencer: Illumina HiSeq 2500. Following protocols modified from ARM-PCR, the researchers constructed TCRbeta libraries through three rounds of nested PCR with primers (Table S4). TCRdb reanalyzed the raw reads on its own, using fastp at Q25 for trimming and MiXCR for clone calling, and kept in-frame beta chains. Every distinct CDR3 protein forms one entry, paired with its most common genes and DNA. The sample yields about 80,000 distinct CDR3 sequences; roughly 80% were counted once. The biggest ten clones account for roughly half of the sample. RNA was isolated from bulk unsorted tissue, and RNA quality was assessed with a NanoDrop ND-1000 and an Agilent 2100. For the normal lung samples, distant non-tumor tissue was collected more than 3 cm away from the tumor edge.

What was sequenced was distant non-tumor lung tissue. The origin of the receptors is a man aged 55 to 70 with non-small cell lung cancer.

About this clonotype itself: Germline is not matched at one junction end, which may reflect a read error. The chain recombines TRBV7-6 with TRBJ1-2; D may be TRBD1 (6 bases). Germline values: CDR1 SGHVS, CDR2 FNYEAQ. The CDR3 has 13 amino acids. In DNA form, the CDR3 reads TGTGCCAGCAGCCAGGACAGTAACTATGGCTACATCTTC. This codes for CASSQDSNYGYIF. The whole variable domain, remainder taken from reference TRBV7-6 and TRBJ1-2, is GAGVSQSPRYKVTKRGQDVALRCDPISGHVSLYWYRQALGQGPEFLTYFNYEAQQDKSGLPNDRFSAERPEGSISTLTIQRTEQRDSAMYRCASSQDSNYGYIFGSGTRLTVV.

The V gene is TRBV5-4, the J gene TRBJ2-7; D tentatively reads TRBD1 or TRBD2 (6 bases each). This CDR3 has 19 residues. Germline CDR1 SGHNT, CDR2 YYREEE (reference sequence). Trimming pared 5 bases from V and 11 bases from J, leaving 38 bases between. CDR3 sequence reads: CASSSPPGNGSRGSYKEYF. In DNA, the CDR3 is TGTGCCAGCAGTTCGCCGCCGGGTAACGGGAGCAGGGGCTCCTACAAGGAGTACTTC.

This chain links TRBV12-3 or TRBV12-4 with TRBJ2-4, with D tentatively TRBD1 or TRBD2 (7 bases each). V lost 3 bases and J 6 bases, leaving 12 bases between the germline ends. The CDR3 has 14 amino acids. In nucleotides, the CDR3 is TGTGCCAGCAGTTTGGGAGGGGGCGCAAACATTCAGTACTTC. Encoded protein: CASSLGGGANIQYF.

This clonotype came up many times. The chain is built from TRBV10-2 and TRBJ1-2; TRBD1 might be the D (6 bases). Germline V CDR1 and CDR2: WSHSY, SAAADI. V gave up 4 bases and J gave up 4 bases, with 22 bases separating them. The CDR3 consists of 17 residues. The chain's CDR3 is CASSGGLSDSSRYGYTF. The CDR3 DNA is TGCGCCAGCAGTGGAGGTTTGTCGGACAGCTCGCGCTATGGCTACACCTTC.

The chain joins TRBV4-2 to TRBJ2-3, with D hard to call. CDR3 length: 14 amino acids. V lost 8 bases, J lost 0 bases, and 12 bases lay in between. Germline V CDR1 and CDR2: LGHNA, YNFKEQ. The CDR3 DNA reads TGTGCCAGCCCAGATTTTCCGAGCACAGATACGCAGTATTTT. It yields the protein CASPDFPSTDTQYF.

As regards this clonotype: Given the absence of the conserved phenylalanine or tryptophan at the CDR3 end, a read error is likely. This chain links TRBV11-2 with TRBJ2-2; D is perhaps TRBD2 (5 bases). Germline V CDR1 and CDR2: SGHAT, FQNNGV. The CDR3 has 18 amino acids. CDR3 sequence: CASSSRGAEGYRAGELFY. The DNA for the CDR3 is TGTGCTAGCAGCTCCCGGGGAGCGGAAGGATACAGAGCCGGGGAGCTGTTTTAT.

As to this clonotype: In this CDR3 the conserved last residue, phenylalanine or tryptophan, is missing, so a read error is likely. This chain connects TRBV11-1 to TRBJ2-3, with 7 bases lining up with TRBD1. The V gene's germline CDR1 is SGHAT and CDR2 FQDESV (reference sequence). V lost 5 bases, J lost 6 bases, and 11 bases stayed unmatched. This CDR3 contains 15 residues. Written as DNA, the CDR3 is TGTGCCAGCAGCCTTGCTCTAGGGGGCGGGGATACGCAGTATTCT. It yields the protein CASSLALGGGDTQYS.

The J gene is TRBJ1-2, the V gene TRBV20-1, with a possible D match to TRBD1 (6 bases). Germline loops: CDR1 DFQATT, CDR2 SNEGSKA (reference sequence). V gave up 4 bases and J gave up 3 bases, with 9 bases separating them. The CDR3 is 12 amino acids. CDR3 sequence (DNA): TGCAGTGCTATCAGGGGTTACTATGGCTACACCTTC. Translated: CSAIRGYYGYTF.

The rearrangement joins TRBV25-1 to TRBJ1-6; perhaps TRBD1 as D (5 bases). Germline-derived CDR1 and CDR2 are MGHDK and SYGVNS. The CDR3 length is 15 residues. V was trimmed by 10 bases and J by 11 bases, leaving 24 bases between them. The chain's CDR3 is CATSRGDIGNPPLHF. CDR3 sequence (DNA): TGTGCCACCTCCAGAGGGGATATAGGCAATCCACCCCTCCACTTT. The full variable domain, its missing parts supplied by reference TRBV25-1 and TRBJ1-6, is EADIYQTPRYLVIGTGKKITLECSQTMGHDKMYWYQQDPGMELHLIHYSYGVNSTEKGDLSSESTVSRIRTEHFPLTLESARPSHTSQYLCATSRGDIGNPPLHFGNGTRLTVT.

Comments on this clonotype: The conserved closing phenylalanine or tryptophan is absent in this CDR3, likely reflecting a read error. The V and J genes are TRBV6-4 and TRBJ2-3, with 9 positions matching TRBD1. The germline CDR1 and CDR2 sequences are MRHNA and SNTAGT. After removal of 6 bases from V and 2 bases from J, the junction contained 6 bases not matched to a gene. There are 15 residues in the CDR3. The CDR3 region has the DNA TGTGCCAGCAGCGACGGGACAGGGATCACAGATACGCAGTATGTT. Its translation: CASSDGTGITDTQYV.

This clonotype showed up just once. This could be a read error, since a much larger clone is one nucleotide away. The chain links TRBV4-1 to TRBJ2-5, with 9 bases identical to TRBD2. V shed 5 bases, J shed 6 bases, and the junction held 10 bases outside the gene matches. The CDR3 length is 15 residues. The germline CDR1 and CDR2 sequences are MGHRA and YSYEKL. The CDR3 DNA follows: TGCGCCAGCAGCTACACTTGCGGGGGGGCCCAGACCCAGTACTTC. Translated: CASSYTCGGAQTQYF.